Listed below are T cell receptor beta chains from one sample, sequenced in a study. TCRdb analysed the RT-PCR reads with MiXCR anew, one entry per CDR3 protein. The sample records about 680,000 distinct CDR3 sequences, approximately 15% being singletons. Sequences were obtained from memory CD4+ T cells from blood. The receptors were gathered from a female donor in good health, serving as a healthy control. CDR3s leave out the opening cysteine and the closing phenylalanine or tryptophan.

CDR3 length	V gene	CDR3 protein
12	TRBV12-3/TRBV12-4	ASRVAGVYNEQF
15	TRBV18	ASSPRVAGGPEDTQY
14	TRBV5-1	ASSGIQGGLTGEQY
14	TRBV4-3	ASRRLGGQGNEKLF
13	TRBV7-2	ASSLDRGAIEKLF
12	TRBV6-2/TRBV6-3	ASSSGTSHSPLH
8	TRBV20-1	SAPSQTQY
9	TRBV7-9	ASSPSIEQF
14	TRBV5-1	ASSEGQGWAVTEAF
12	TRBV5-1	ASSSLGLAPEQF
14	TRBV24-1	ATSDATLSSYNEQF
13	TRBV5-4	ASSPPAGDTGELF
13	TRBV5-1	ASSEGTVTNTEAF
11	TRBV10-3	AISESAYTEAF
12	TRBV4-3	ASRPTGEGGELF
12	TRBV25-1	ASSERQSSYEQY
15	TRBV12-5	ASGLGRQEPDYNEQF
13	TRBV9	ASSRQAGNTGELF
12	TRBV6-6	ASSRIGGTDEQF
10	TRBV20-1	SAEQGADEQF
13	TRBV6-1	ASSDPAGGEVEQF
12	TRBV20-1	SAPIGTANTEAF
12	TRBV4-2	ASSQDRLSGGRY
13	TRBV28	ASSHLTGNNQPQH
14	TRBV5-6	ASSFGRQLSTDTQY
16	TRBV12-3/TRBV12-4	ASSPFLPTGGFGNTIY
14	TRBV7-8	ASSLGVTLGTGELF
13	TRBV6-1	ASSESSGLYNEQF
11	TRBV29-1	SVGGGGDQPQH
14	TRBV11-2	ASSSLWTSGNNEQF
12	TRBV5-1	ASSTPGTRYEQF
12	TRBV7-2	ASSPLRGQETQY
11	TRBV6-5	ASSDRKGEKLF
10	TRBV10-3	AISEGGDTQY
12	TRBV7-6	ASGRRSGANVLT
15	TRBV18	ASSSSLAGDGYNEQF
14	TRBV6-6	ASSYGLDTSNYGYT
14	TRBV7-2	ASSLWGTSGTYEQY
13	TRBV29-1	SVEGGTWGADTQY
16	TRBV15	ATSRDPPRLAGVWEQY
11	TRBV7-2	ASGDWNTGELF
14	TRBV5-5	ASSRGVGQGGGEQF
14	TRBV5-1	ASSFTPGQEAYGYT
10	TRBV19	ATLSGGDTQY
13	TRBV21-1	ASSTQGTGNYGYT
13	TRBV6-2/TRBV6-3	ASSLGQQRDTEAF
10	TRBV29-1	SVTRSQETQY
13	TRBV6-5	ASSPGHYSNQPQH
13	TRBV6-1	ASSAPGGRPGELF
12	TRBV5-1	ASSLARPTDTQY
13	TRBV24-1	ATSESRKITGELF
12	TRBV20-1	SGATSGYTDTQY
12	TRBV5-6	ASSLYSLLGELF
12	TRBV29-1	SVGTGANTGELF